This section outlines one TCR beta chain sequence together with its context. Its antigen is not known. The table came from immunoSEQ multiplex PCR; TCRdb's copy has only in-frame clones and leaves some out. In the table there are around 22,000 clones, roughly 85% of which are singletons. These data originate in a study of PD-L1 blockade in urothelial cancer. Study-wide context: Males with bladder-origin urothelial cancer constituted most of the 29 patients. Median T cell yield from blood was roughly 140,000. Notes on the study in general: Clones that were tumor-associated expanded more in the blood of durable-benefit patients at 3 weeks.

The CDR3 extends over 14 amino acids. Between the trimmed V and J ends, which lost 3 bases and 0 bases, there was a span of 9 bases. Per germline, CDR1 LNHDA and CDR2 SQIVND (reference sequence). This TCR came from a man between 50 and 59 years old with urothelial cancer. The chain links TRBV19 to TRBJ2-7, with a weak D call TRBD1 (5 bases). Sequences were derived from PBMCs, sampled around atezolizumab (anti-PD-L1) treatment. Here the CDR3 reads CASSIGRASYEQYF. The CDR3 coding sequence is TGTGCCAGTAGTATCGGCAGGGCCTCCTACGAGCAGTACTTC.